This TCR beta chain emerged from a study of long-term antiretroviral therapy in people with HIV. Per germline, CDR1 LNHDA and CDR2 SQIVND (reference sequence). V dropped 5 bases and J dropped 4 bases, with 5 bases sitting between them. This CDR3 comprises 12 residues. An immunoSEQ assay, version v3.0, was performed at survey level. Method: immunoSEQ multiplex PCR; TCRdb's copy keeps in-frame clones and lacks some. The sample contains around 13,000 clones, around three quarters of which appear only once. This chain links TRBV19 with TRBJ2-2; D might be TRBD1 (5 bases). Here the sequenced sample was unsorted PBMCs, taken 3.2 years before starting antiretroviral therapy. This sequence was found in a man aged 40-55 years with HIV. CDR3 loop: CASSQGTGELFF. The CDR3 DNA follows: TGTGCCAGTAGTCAGGGCACCGGGGAGCTGTTTTTT.